The sample holds many counts of the clone carrying this TCR beta chain. The antigen remains undetermined. The source of the sample is a study of metastatic and nonmetastatic thyroid tumors. Looking at the study overall: Comparison of repertoires was carried out across blood and tumor or nodule tissue from malignant and benign thyroid patients. Broader study findings: Patients with malignant thyroid tumors reportedly had significantly higher TCR beta diversity than those with benign nodules, in blood and tumor.

Germline assignment: CDR1 SGHDT and CDR2 YYEEEE. This CDR3 spans 14 amino acids. Between the trimmed V and J ends, which lost 2 bases and 2 bases, there was a span of 10 bases. In the original workflow: CDR3 was compared across clinicopathological groups, and the resulting differences were used to build a distant-metastasis classifier for papillary thyroid cancer. TCRdb called clones again from the PCR reads with MiXCR. Clone size and V and J calls follow TCRdb, not the original study. Among about 28,000 clones listed, around a quarter were seen once. Thyroid surgery was preceded by no treatment in any patient.

This sequence originates from a female donor with papillary thyroid cancer or a benign thyroid nodule (not recorded which). Some clones in this sample may be carry-over from other donors' samples. Source material: blood. This rearrangement joins TRBV5-6 to TRBJ1-1; no clear D. CDR3 coding DNA: TGTGCCAGCAGCTTCGCACACCCCAACACTGAAGCTTTCTTT. It translates to CASSFAHPNTEAFF.